What follows describes a single TCR beta chain. Clones were sequenced by immunoSEQ multiplex PCR, and TCRdb holds only the in-frame ones, with some missing. Among under 40,000 clones listed, 89% were seen once. This record belongs to a study of blood T cell repertoires in COVID-19. The CDR3 sequence is 15 residues long. Germline V gives CDR1 SGHAT, CDR2 FQNNGV. Trimming cost V 4 bases and J 4 bases; bases outside gene matches: 5. The specimen sequenced was peripheral blood. The receptor was derived from a human donor in a cohort sampled during active COVID-19. The rearrangement links TRBV11-2 to TRBJ2-1; the match to TRBD1 covers 9 bases. The CDR3 DNA reads as TGTGCCAGCAGCTCAGGACAGGGGTGGTACAATGAGCAGTTCTTC. Translating it yields CASSSGQGWYNEQFF.